Listed below are T cell receptor beta chains from one sample, sequenced in a study of CXCR3-negative and CXCR3-positive naive CD8 T cells. TCRdb re-called the 5' RACE reads; one entry per CDR3 protein, DNA not given. This repertoire includes more than 45,000 distinct CDR3 sequences. The specimen was memory CD8+ T cells from blood. Receptor source: a human donor in good health. Some clones in this sample may be carry-over from other donors' samples. The CDR3 runs from the conserved cysteine through the conserved F or W. Size is omitted from some rows. Given values are once, few, many or a class for expanded clones.

V gene	CDR3 length	clone size	J gene	CDR3 protein
TRBV29-1	11	-	TRBJ2-2	CSVHQSGELFF
TRBV5-1	14	-	TRBJ2-7	CASSKEDRTYEQYF
TRBV7-9	11	-	TRBJ1-2	CASSSGYGYTF
TRBV9	14	-	TRBJ2-1	CASSVSSGENEQFF
TRBV5-5	12	-	TRBJ2-1	CASSLSNNEQFF
TRBV5-1	13	-	TRBJ1-1	CASSSAGYTEAFF
TRBV4-1	15	-	TRBJ2-7	CASSQEPGRPYEQYF
TRBV7-9	18	-	TRBJ2-1	CAIQGVALAGAVIDEQFF
TRBV29-1	13	-	TRBJ2-1	CSVDRLRDNEQFF
TRBV4-2	13	medium-sized	TRBJ2-1	CASSQGLRDEQFF
TRBV20-1	14	-	TRBJ2-7	CSATLDRWSYEQYF
TRBV12-3/TRBV12-4	12	-	TRBJ2-7	CASSTTGPEQYF
TRBV2	15	-	TRBJ2-3	CASSEEGGSTDTQYF
TRBV5-1	17	-	TRBJ2-1	CASSLAQQGAPYNEQFF
TRBV3-1	20	-	TRBJ2-4	CASSPPGHPEILRNYDIQYF
TRBV7-9	17	-	TRBJ2-2	CASSLSVEGIVTGELFF
TRBV21-1	13	-	TRBJ1-5	CASLTDTDQPQHF
TRBV29-1	15	-	TRBJ2-2	CSVFGTNNGPGELFF
TRBV12-5	12	-	TRBJ2-1	CASGLDWNEQFF
TRBV15	15	-	TRBJ2-2	CATSLRTGGSGELFF
TRBV2	12	-	TRBJ2-7	CANSGGRVEQYF
TRBV20-1	16	-	TRBJ2-1	CSARLADKGAWNEQFF
TRBV7-6	13	-	TRBJ2-3	CASSRGPPDTQYF
TRBV3-1	14	-	TRBJ2-4	CASSLPGGKNIQYF
TRBV29-1	12	-	TRBJ2-7	CSVSWGHYEQYF
TRBV4-2	14	-	TRBJ1-1	CASSPGQMNTEAFF
TRBV27	13	-	TRBJ2-7	CASSGEFSYEQYF
TRBV19	11	-	TRBJ1-2	CASSKGRSYTF
TRBV6-4	14	-	TRBJ2-3	CASSEDSSTDTQYF
TRBV29-1	12	-	TRBJ2-1	CSVDEGAPWQFF
TRBV12-3/TRBV12-4	14	-	TRBJ2-1	CASSFRQGFDEQFF